This T cell receptor beta chain was sequenced during a study of control samples from healthy donors and cancer patients (dated by TCRdb to 2019 to 2021). The library was made by the immunoSEQ multiplex PCR assay. Drawn from immuneACCESS, this table holds only the in-frame rearrangements with V and J called that TCRdb kept. Clones are partly lost; checked studies trace under half to an unresolved V gene and leave the rest unexplained. This sample lists 150,000 to 200,000 clones; 70% to 90% were detected once. The biggest ten clones account for 12% of the sample. The V end loses 4 bases and the J end loses 3 bases, and a stretch of 12 bases separates them. The CDR3 runs 14 residues from the cysteine to the phenylalanine. The sequence is cut down to CDR3 DNA, 42 bases in frame from base 1. Taken from the germline V gene (reference sequence), the CDR1 and CDR2 loops are LNHDA and SQIVND. To note about this clone: Its binding antigen is unknown. It has no much larger one-base neighbor in the sample; base qualities were not kept.

The V and J genes are TRBV19 and TRBJ1-1; possibly the D gene is TRBD1, per 6 matching bases. The source of this sequence is a young man in good health. The specimen was blood. The DNA sequence reads TGTGCCAGTAGTAATCAGGGGTCGTACACTGAAGCTTTCTTT. Its protein product is CASSNQGSYTEAFF.